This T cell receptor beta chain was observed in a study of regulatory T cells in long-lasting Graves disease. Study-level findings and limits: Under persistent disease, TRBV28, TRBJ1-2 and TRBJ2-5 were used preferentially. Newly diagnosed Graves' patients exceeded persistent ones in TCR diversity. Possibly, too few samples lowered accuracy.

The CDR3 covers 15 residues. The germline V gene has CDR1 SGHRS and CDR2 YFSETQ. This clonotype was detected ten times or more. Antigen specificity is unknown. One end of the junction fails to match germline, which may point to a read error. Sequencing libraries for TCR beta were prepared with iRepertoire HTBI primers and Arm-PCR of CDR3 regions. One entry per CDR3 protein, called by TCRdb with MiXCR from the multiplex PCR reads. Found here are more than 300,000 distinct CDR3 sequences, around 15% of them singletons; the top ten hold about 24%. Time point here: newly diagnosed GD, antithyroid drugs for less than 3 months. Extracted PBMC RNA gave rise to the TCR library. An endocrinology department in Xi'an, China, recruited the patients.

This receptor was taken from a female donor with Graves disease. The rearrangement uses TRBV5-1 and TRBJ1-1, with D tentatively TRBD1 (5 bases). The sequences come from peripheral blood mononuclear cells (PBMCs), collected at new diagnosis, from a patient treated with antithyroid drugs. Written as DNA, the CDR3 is TGTGCCAGCAGCCCGGGGACGGGGCCGAACACTGAAGCTTTCTTT. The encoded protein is CASSPGTGPNTEAFF.